This is a list of T cell receptor beta chains from one sample in a study of blood T cell repertoires in COVID-19. Repertoires were generated with immunoSEQ multiplex PCR, while TCRdb's copy carries only in-frame clones and drops some. The sample shows around 130,000 clones, 82% of them seen only once. The material sequenced was peripheral blood. Source of these receptors: a human donor in a cohort sampled during active COVID-19. The conserved cysteine and the conserved F or W are not part of the CDR3 here. The D gene is left open where the match is weak. Part of the rows lack a size; the others show once, few, many or a class for expanded clones.

TRBV5-1	.	TRBJ2-3	TRBD2	ASSLGLAYPDTQY
TRBV29-1	.	TRBJ1-1	.	SVRRERGTEAF
TRBV6-5	few	TRBJ2-2	.	ASSYWGLTGELF
TRBV6-5	.	TRBJ1-1	.	ASSFEGVLGTEAF
TRBV29-1	.	TRBJ2-7	TRBD1	SVYARGQGGEQY
TRBV10-3	.	TRBJ1-2	TRBD1	ATWTGGPGGAGYT
TRBV27	.	TRBJ1-5	.	ASSLFWDKGLQPQH
TRBV7-2	.	TRBJ2-5	.	ASGGGDGGQETQY
TRBV5-8	.	TRBJ1-2	TRBD1	ASSGQGAGDGYT
TRBV27	.	TRBJ2-7	.	ASSSGGTPREQY
TRBV6-5	.	TRBJ1-1	TRBD1	ASRLGTGGSTEAF
TRBV12-3/TRBV12-4	.	TRBJ2-2	.	ASSKGYTGELF
TRBV5-1	.	TRBJ2-2	.	ASSLFTNTGELF
TRBV29-1	.	TRBJ2-5	.	SVERTAETQY
TRBV6-5	.	TRBJ1-6	.	ASSSDRQRNSPLH
TRBV10-3	.	TRBJ2-1	TRBD2	AISDRLAGSSYNEQF